Listed below are T cell receptor beta chains from one sample, sequenced in a study of T-cell reconstitution after alpha-beta-depleted transplantation in children. MiXCR, run by TCRdb on the PCR reads, gives a single entry per CDR3 protein. The table records some 350,000 distinct CDR3 sequences, 10% of them present only once. The source material was PBMCs from the stem cell graft donor, sampled from the stem cell graft. All receptors come from a human donor who donated a stem cell graft to a child with acute lymphoblastic leukemia. Both conserved end residues are part of each CDR3. Fields, in order: CDR3 DNA, CDR3 protein, clone size, J gene, D gene, V gene. D genes are given only for firm matches. Only some rows state a clone size, as once, few, many or a class for expanded clones.

TGTGCCAGCACCCCGGGACTAGCGGGAGGGCCAATTGAGTTCTTC CASTPGLAGGPIEFF - TRBJ2-1 TRBD2 TRBV12-3/TRBV12-4
TGCAGCGTTGAAGACGCCGGGAGCTCCTACGAGCAGTACTTC CSVEDAGSSYEQYF few TRBJ2-7 - TRBV29-1
TGCAGCGTTGTACCCTGGGAGGGACTAGCGGGAGGCGTGTACCAAGAGACCCAGTACTTC CSVVPWEGLAGGVYQETQYF - TRBJ2-5 TRBD2 TRBV29-1
TGCGCCAGCAGCTCCCAGGGGGGGCAGGCCAATGAGCAGTTCTTC CASSSQGGQANEQFF many TRBJ2-1 - TRBV5-1
TGTGCCAGCAGCTCGACCGGGACTACCAATGAGCAGTTCTTC CASSSTGTTNEQFF few TRBJ2-1 TRBD2 TRBV7-3
TGTGCCAGCAGCCGGCTAGGACAAGAGACCCAGTACTTC CASSRLGQETQYF few TRBJ2-5 - TRBV7-2
TGTGCCAGCAGTTTCCAGGCTGGGGGCAGCTACGAGCAGTACTTC CASSFQAGGSYEQYF few TRBJ2-7 - TRBV12-3/TRBV12-4
TGTGCCAGCAGCTTTAAAGGACGGGACACCGTGAAAGATACGCAGTATTTT CASSFKGRDTVKDTQYF - TRBJ2-3 - TRBV7-9
TGTGCCAGCAGTTCACCAGCGGTTGGGCAAGAGACCCAGTACTTC CASSSPAVGQETQYF - TRBJ2-5 - TRBV6-5
TGTGCCAGCCTGGACCGGGGCAAAAACATTCAGTACTTC CASLDRGKNIQYF many TRBJ2-4 - TRBV6-1
TGCGCCAGCAGCCATGACAGGGGAATTTATAATTCACCCCTCCACTTT CASSHDRGIYNSPLHF many TRBJ1-6 TRBD1 TRBV4-3
TGTGCCAGCAGCTTAGTCGTCGGACTAGCGGGAGATACGCAGTATTTT CASSLVVGLAGDTQYF few TRBJ2-3 TRBD2 TRBV7-9
TGCAGCGTTACAGGGACCTCGAACACCGGGGAGCTGTTTTTT CSVTGTSNTGELFF - TRBJ2-2 - TRBV29-1
TGCGCCAGCAGCAATTCAGCGGGAGGAGATACGCAGTATTTT CASSNSAGGDTQYF many TRBJ2-3 TRBD2 TRBV5-1
TGCGCCAGCAGCTTGACTAGCGGGAGGGCCACTGAGCAGTTCTTC CASSLTSGRATEQFF many TRBJ2-1 TRBD2 TRBV5-1
TGTGCCAGCAGCCCCCCCTCACTAGCGGACACAGATACGCAGTATTTT CASSPPSLADTDTQYF - TRBJ2-3 TRBD2 TRBV9
TGCGCCAGCAGCTTGAACTTCTTGTACGAGCAGTACTTC CASSLNFLYEQYF - TRBJ2-7 - TRBV5-1
TGTGCCAGCAGTCGCCTCTACGAGCAGTACTTC CASSRLYEQYF many TRBJ2-7 - TRBV12-3/TRBV12-4
TGTGCCAGCAGCCAAAGGCGGCGGTCGGGTGAAAAACTGTTTTTT CASSQRRRSGEKLFF few TRBJ1-4 - TRBV14
TGTGCCAGCAGTTACTCGGGAGAGAATGAGCAGTTCTTC CASSYSGENEQFF - TRBJ2-1 - TRBV6-2/TRBV6-3
TGCAGTGCTAGAGCTCCGGACTCAAATGAGCAGTTCTTC CSARAPDSNEQFF few TRBJ2-1 - TRBV20-1
TGTGCCAGCAGTTTGTTCGCACACAGGGTGGCAGATACGCAGTATTTT CASSLFAHRVADTQYF few TRBJ2-3 - TRBV12-3/TRBV12-4
TGTGCCAGCAGCGCGACGCCATTGGGGAGGGAAGCTTTCTTT CASSATPLGREAFF few TRBJ1-1 - TRBV5-6
TGTGCCAGCAGGTCCGGACAGGGGAAGGGAGAGACCCAGTACTTC CASRSGQGKGETQYF few TRBJ2-5 TRBD1 TRBV12-3/TRBV12-4
TGTGCCTGCAGCCAAGGCAGCTTCCCGAGCTCCTACGAGCAGTACTTC CACSQGSFPSSYEQYF - TRBJ2-7 - TRBV3-1
TGTGCCAGCAGTTATTCCTTCCGGGTCGGCCCAGATACGCAGTATTTT CASSYSFRVGPDTQYF - TRBJ2-3 - TRBV6-2/TRBV6-3
TGCAGTGCAGCAGCTAGCGGGACTTACAATGAGCAGTTCTTC CSAAASGTYNEQFF many TRBJ2-1 TRBD2 TRBV20-1
TGTGCCAGCAGCCCAAGGGTAGGGGTCAACTCCTACGAGCAGTACTTC CASSPRVGVNSYEQYF - TRBJ2-7 - TRBV9
TGTGCCAGCAGCTTTCTAGTCGGTGAGGGCGGCACAGATACGCAGTATTTT CASSFLVGEGGTDTQYF - TRBJ2-3 - TRBV5-6
TGCAGCATATCGAGCCCCCTAGCGGCCCAGGGTACGCAGTATTTT CSISSPLAAQGTQYF few TRBJ2-3 TRBD2 TRBV29-1
TGTGCCAGCAGCCAGGATTCCCTCCACTTT CASSQDSLHF - TRBJ1-6 - TRBV2